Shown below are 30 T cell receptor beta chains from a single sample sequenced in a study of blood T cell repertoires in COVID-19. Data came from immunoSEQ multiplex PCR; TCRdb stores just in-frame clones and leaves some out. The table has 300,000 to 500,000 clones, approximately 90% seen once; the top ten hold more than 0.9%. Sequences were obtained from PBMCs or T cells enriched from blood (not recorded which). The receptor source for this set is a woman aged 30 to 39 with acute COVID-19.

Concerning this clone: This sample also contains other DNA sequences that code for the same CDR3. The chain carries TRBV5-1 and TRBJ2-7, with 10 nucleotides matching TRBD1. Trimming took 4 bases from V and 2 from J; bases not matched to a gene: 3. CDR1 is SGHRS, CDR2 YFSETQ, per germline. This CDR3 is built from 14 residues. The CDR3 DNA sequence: TGCGCCAGCAGCCTAGGACAGGGGGCCTACGAGCAGTACTTC. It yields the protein CASSLGQGAYEQYF.

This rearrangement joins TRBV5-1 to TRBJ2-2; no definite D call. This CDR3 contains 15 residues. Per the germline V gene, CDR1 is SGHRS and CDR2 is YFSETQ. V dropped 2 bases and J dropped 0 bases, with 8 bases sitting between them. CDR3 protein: CASSFREPNTGELFF. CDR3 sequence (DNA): TGCGCCAGCAGCTTTCGAGAACCGAACACCGGGGAGCTGTTTTTT.

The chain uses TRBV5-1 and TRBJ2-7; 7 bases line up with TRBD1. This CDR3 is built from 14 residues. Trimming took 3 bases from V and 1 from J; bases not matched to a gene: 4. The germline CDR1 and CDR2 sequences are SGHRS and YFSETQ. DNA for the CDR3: TGCGCCAGCAGCTCGGGACAGAGATCCTACGAGCAGTACTTC. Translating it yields CASSSGQRSYEQYF.

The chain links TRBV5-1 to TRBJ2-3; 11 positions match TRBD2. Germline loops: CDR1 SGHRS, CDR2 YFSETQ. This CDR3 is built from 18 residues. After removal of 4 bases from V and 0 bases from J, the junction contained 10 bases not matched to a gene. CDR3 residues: CASSPRKASGGSTDTQYF. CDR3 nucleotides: TGCGCCAGCAGCCCCCGGAAGGCTAGCGGGGGGAGCACAGATACGCAGTATTTT.

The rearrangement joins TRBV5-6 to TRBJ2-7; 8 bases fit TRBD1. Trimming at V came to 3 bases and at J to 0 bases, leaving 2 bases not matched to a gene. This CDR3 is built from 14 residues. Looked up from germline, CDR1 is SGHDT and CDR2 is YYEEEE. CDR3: CASSWGTGSYEQYF. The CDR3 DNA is TGTGCCAGCAGCTGGGGGACAGGCTCCTACGAGCAGTACTTC.

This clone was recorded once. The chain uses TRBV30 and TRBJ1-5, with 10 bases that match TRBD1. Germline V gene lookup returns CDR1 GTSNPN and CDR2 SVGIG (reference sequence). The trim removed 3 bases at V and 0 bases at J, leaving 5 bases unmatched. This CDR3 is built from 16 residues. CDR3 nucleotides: TGTGCCTGGAGCCCGGACAGGGGGTATAGCAATCAGCCCCAGCATTTT. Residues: CAWSPDRGYSNQPQHF.

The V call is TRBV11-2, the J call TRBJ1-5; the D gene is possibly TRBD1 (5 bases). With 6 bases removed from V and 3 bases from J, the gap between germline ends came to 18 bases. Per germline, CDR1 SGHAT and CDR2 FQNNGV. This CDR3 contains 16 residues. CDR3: CASRRRVGGSNQPQHF. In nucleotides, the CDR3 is TGTGCCAGCAGGCGACGGGTTGGGGGGTCCAATCAGCCCCAGCATTTT.

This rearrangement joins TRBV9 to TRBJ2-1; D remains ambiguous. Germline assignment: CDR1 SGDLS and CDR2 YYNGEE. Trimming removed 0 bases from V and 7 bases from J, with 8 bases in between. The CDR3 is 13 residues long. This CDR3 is CASSVGLRNEQFF. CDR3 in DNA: TGTGCCAGCAGCGTAGGACTGAGAAATGAGCAGTTCTTC.

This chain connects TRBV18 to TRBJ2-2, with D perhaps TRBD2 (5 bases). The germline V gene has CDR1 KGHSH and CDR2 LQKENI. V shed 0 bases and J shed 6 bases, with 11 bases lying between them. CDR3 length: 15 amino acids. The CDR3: CASSPPSGSAGELFF. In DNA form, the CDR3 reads TGTGCCAGCTCACCACCGTCAGGTAGCGCCGGGGAGCTGTTTTTT.

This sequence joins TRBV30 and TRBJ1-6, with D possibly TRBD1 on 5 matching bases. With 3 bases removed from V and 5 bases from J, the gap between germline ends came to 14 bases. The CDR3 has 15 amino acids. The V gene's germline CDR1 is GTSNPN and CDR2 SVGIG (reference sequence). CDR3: CAWRSRASNNSPLHF. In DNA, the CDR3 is TGTGCCTGGAGATCCAGGGCCAGTAATAATTCACCCCTCCACTTT. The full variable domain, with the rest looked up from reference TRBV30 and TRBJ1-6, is SQTIHQWPATLVQPVGSPLSLECTVEGTSNPNLYWYRQAAGRGLQLLFYSVGIGQISSEVPQNLSASRPQDRQFILSSKKLLLSDSGFYLCAWRSRASNNSPLHFGNGTRLTVT.

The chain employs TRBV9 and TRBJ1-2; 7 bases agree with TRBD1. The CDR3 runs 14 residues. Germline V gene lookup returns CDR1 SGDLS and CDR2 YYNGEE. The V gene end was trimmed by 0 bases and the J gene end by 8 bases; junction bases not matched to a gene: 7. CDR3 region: CASSVEGGAYGYTF. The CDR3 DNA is TGTGCCAGCAGCGTAGAAGGGGGCGCTTACGGCTACACCTTC.

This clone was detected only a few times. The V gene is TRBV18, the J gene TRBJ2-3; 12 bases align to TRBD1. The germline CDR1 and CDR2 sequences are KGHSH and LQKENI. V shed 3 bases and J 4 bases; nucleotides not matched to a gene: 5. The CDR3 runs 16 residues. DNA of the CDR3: TGTGCCAGCTCACCGGGGACAGGGGGCGACGCAGATACGCAGTATTTT. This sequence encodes CASSPGTGGDADTQYF.

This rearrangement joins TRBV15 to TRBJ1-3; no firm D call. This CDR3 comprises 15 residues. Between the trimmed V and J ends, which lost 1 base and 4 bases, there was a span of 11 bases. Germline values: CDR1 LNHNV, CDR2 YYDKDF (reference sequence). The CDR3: CATSRGPSPGNTIYF. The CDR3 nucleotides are TGTGCCACCAGCAGAGGGCCCTCTCCGGGAAACACCATATATTTT. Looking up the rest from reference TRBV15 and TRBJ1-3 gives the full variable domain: DAMVIQNPRYQVTQFGKPVTLSCSQTLNHNVMYWYQQKSSQAPKLLFHYYDKDFNNEADTPDNFQSRRPNTSFCFLDIRSPGLGDTAMYLCATSRGPSPGNTIYFGEGSWLTVV.

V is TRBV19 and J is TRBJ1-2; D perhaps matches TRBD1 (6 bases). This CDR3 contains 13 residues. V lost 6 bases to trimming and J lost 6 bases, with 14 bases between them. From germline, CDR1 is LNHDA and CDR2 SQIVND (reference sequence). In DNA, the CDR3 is TGTGCCAGTAGGTCAGACAGGATGAATGGCTACACCTTC. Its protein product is CASRSDRMNGYTF.

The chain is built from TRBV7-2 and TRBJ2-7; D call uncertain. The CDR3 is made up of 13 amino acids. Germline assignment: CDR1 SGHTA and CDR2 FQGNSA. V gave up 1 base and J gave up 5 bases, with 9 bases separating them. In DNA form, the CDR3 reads TGTGCCAGCAGCTTAGATACTCTTGACGAGCAGTACTTC. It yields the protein CASSLDTLDEQYF.

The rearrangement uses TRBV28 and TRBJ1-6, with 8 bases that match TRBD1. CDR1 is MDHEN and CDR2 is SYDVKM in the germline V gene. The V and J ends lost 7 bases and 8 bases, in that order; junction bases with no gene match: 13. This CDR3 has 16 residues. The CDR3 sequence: CASNHLTGGRDSPLHF. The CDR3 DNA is TGTGCCAGCAACCACCTCACAGGGGGAAGGGATTCACCCCTCCACTTT.

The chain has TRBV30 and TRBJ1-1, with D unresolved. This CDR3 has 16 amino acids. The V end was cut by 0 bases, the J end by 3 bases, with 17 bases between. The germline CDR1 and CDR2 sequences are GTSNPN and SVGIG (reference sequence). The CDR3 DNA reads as TGTGCCTGGAGTGTACCACAGTTCTTCACCGACACTGAAGCTTTCTTT. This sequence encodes CAWSVPQFFTDTEAFF.

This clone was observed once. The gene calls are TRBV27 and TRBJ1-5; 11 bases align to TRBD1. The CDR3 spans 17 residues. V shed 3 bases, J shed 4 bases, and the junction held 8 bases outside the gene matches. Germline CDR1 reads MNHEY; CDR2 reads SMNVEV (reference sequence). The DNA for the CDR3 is TGTGCCAGCAGTTTCCGGGGACAGGGGGGCCGTAATCAGCCCCAGCATTTT. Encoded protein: CASSFRGQGGRNQPQHF.

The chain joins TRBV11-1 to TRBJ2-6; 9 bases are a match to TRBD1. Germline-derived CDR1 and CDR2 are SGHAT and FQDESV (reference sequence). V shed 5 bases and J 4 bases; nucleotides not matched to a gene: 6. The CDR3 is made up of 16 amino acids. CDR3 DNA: TGTGCCAGCAGCGAACAGGGGGCGGAGGGGGCCAACGTCCTGACTTTC. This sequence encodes CASSEQGAEGANVLTF.

This CDR3 is CASSESNREKLFF. The CDR3 DNA sequence: TGCGCCAGCAGTGAGTCGAATAGAGAAAAACTGTTTTTT. The chain carries TRBV10-1 and TRBJ1-4; D unclear. CDR3 length equals 13 residues. Trimming took off 0 bases at V and 8 bases at J, with 7 bases between the two ends. Germline loops: CDR1 WNHNN, CDR2 SYGVQD (reference sequence).

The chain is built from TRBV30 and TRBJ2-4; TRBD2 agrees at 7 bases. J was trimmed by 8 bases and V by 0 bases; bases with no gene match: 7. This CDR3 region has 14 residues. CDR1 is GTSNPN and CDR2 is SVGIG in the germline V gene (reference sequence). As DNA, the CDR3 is TGTGCCTGGAGTGTAGGACTAGGAGAGGACATTCAGTACTTC. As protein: CAWSVGLGEDIQYF. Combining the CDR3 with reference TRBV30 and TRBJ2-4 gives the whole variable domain SQTIHQWPATLVQPVGSPLSLECTVEGTSNPNLYWYRQAAGRGLQLLFYSVGIGQISSEVPQNLSASRPQDRQFILSSKKLLLSDSGFYLCAWSVGLGEDIQYFGAGTRLSVL.

For the CDR3, the DNA is TGTGCCAGCAGCCGAGGGACAGGGATCCCCTACGAGCAGTACTTC. Translating gives CASSRGTGIPYEQYF. This chain uses TRBV3-1 (or the pseudogene TRBV3-2) with TRBJ2-7; 9 nucleotides line up with TRBD1. The CDR3 covers 15 residues. The ends lost 4 bases at V and 2 bases at J; junction bases unmatched: 6. The germline gives CDR1 LGHDT, CDR2 YNNKEL (reference sequence).

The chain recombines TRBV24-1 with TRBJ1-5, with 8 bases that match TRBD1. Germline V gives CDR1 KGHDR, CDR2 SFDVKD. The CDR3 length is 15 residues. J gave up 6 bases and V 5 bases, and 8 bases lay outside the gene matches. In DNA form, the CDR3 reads TGTGCCACCAGTGCCCACGGACAGGGCGGTCAGCCCCAGCATTTT. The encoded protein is CATSAHGQGGQPQHF.

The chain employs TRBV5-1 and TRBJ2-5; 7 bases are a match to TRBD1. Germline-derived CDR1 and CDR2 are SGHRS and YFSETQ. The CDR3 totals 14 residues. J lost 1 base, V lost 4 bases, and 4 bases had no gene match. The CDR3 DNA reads TGCGCCAGCAGCCCAGGGACAGCCCAAGAGACCCAGTACTTC. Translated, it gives CASSPGTAQETQYF.

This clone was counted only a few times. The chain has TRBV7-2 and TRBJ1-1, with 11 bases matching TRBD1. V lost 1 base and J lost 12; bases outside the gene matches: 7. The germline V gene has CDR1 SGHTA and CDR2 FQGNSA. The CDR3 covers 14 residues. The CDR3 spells CASSLDRGQGVTFF. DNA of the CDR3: TGTGCCAGCAGCTTAGATCGGGGACAGGGGGTGACTTTCTTT.

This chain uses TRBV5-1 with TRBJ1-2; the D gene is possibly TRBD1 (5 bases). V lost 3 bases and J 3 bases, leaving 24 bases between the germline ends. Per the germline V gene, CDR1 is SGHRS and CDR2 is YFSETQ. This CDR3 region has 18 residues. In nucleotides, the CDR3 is TGCGCCAGCAGCTCGAATGCAGGTCTGTCACGGGGGGACTATGGCTACACCTTC. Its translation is CASSSNAGLSRGDYGYTF.

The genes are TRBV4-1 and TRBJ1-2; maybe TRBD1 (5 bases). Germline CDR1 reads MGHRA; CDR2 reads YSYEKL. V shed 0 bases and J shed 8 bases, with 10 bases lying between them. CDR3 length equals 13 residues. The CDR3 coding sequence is TGCGCCAGCAGCCAAGATCAGGGAGGGGGCTACACCTTC. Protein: CASSQDQGGGYTF.

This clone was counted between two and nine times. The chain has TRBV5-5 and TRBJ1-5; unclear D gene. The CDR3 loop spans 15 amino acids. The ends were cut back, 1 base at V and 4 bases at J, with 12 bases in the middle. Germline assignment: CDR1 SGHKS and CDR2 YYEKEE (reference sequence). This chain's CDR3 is CASSLSWQVNQPQHF. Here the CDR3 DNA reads TGTGCCAGCAGCTTGTCCTGGCAGGTTAATCAGCCCCAGCATTTT.

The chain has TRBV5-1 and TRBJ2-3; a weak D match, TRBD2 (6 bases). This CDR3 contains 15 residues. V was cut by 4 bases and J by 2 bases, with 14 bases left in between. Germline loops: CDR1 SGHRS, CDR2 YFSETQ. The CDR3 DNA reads TGCGCCAGCAGCCCGCTCGGAGGGACCACAGATACGCAGTATTTT. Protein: CASSPLGGTTDTQYF.

The CDR3 reads CATSRDEPGNQETQYF. Written as DNA, the CDR3 is TGTGCCACCAGCAGAGATGAACCGGGAAACCAAGAGACCCAGTACTTC. V and J are TRBV15 and TRBJ2-5; possible D gene TRBD2, 5 bases. The CDR3 loop spans 16 amino acids. From germline, CDR1 is LNHNV and CDR2 YYDKDF (reference sequence). The V gene lost 0 bases and the J gene lost 0 bases, with 11 bases spanning the gap.